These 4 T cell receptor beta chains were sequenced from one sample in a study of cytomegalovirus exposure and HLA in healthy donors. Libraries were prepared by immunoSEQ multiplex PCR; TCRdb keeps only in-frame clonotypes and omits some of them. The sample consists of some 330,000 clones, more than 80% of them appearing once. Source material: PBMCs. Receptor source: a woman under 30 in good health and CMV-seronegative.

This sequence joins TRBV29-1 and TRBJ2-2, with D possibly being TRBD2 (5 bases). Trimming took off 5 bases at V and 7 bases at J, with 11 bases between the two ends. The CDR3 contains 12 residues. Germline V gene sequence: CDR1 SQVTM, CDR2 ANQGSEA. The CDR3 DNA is TGCAGCGTTCGGGGAACGGACGGGGAGCTGTTTTTT. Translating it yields CSVRGTDGELFF.

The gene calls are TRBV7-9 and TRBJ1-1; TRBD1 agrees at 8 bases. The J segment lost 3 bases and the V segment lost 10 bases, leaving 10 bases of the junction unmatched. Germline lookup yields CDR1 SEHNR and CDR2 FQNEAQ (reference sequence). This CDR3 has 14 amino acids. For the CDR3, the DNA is TGTGCCACTCGACAGGACAGGGCACACACTGAAGCTTTCTTT. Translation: CATRQDRAHTEAFF.

The CDR3 loop is CASSRDFGNTIYF. The CDR3 DNA reads TGTGCCAGTAGTCGGGACTTCGGAAACACCATATATTTT. The J gene is TRBJ1-3, the V gene TRBV19, with D perhaps TRBD1 (5 bases). The V end was cut by 5 bases, the J end by 4 bases, with 9 bases between. There are 13 residues in the CDR3. CDR1 LNHDA and CDR2 SQIVND come from the germline V gene (reference sequence).

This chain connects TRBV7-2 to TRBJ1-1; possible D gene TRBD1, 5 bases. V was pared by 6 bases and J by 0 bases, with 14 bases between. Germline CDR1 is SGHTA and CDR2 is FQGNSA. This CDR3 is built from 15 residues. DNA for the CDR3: TGTGCCAGCAGTCGACAGATAGACATGAACACTGAAGCTTTCTTT. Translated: CASSRQIDMNTEAFF. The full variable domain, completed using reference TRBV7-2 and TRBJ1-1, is GAGVSQSPSNKVTEKGKDVELRCDPISGHTALYWYRQSLGQGLEFLIYFQGNSAPDKSGLPSDRFSAERTGGSVSTLTIQRTQQEDSAVYLCASSRQIDMNTEAFFGQGTRLTVV.